One and the same sample provided the 2 T cell receptor beta chains below, sequenced in a study of shared clonotypes between healthy human individuals. Measured with immunoSEQ multiplex PCR; TCRdb has only the in-frame clones, and not every one. The sample lists roughly 2.2 million clones, roughly 90% occurring once. What was sequenced was naive CD4+ T cells from PBMCs. Subset noted: CD45RA+ positively selected. These TCRs come from a man between 18 and 35 years old in good health. Some clones in this sample may be carry-over from other donors' samples.

This rearrangement joins TRBV18 to TRBJ2-1; D possibly matches TRBD1 or TRBD2 (5 bases each). V lost 4 bases, J lost 7 bases, and 17 bases lay in between. Germline loops: CDR1 KGHSH, CDR2 LQKENI. The CDR3 sequence is 15 residues long. The CDR3 coding sequence is TGTGCCAGCTCACTACAAAACCCCGGGACGAATGAGCAGTTCTTC. This encodes CASSLQNPGTNEQFF. The whole variable domain, remainder taken from reference TRBV18 and TRBJ2-1, is NAGVMQNPRHLVRRRGQEARLRCSPMKGHSHVYWYRQLPEEGLKFMVYLQKENIIDESGMPKERFSAEFPKEGPSILRIQQVVRGDSAAYFCASSLQNPGTNEQFFGPGTRLTVL.

The rearrangement joins TRBV28 to TRBJ2-7; 9 nucleotides match TRBD1. Per the germline V gene, CDR1 is MDHEN and CDR2 is SYDVKM. This CDR3 is 14 amino acids long. J was trimmed by 3 bases and V by 5 bases; bases with no gene match: 5. As DNA, the CDR3 is TGTGCCAGCAGTCTCCGGGACAGGGACTACGAGCAGTACTTC. This sequence encodes CASSLRDRDYEQYF.